Below, one T cell receptor beta chain is given with its context. The authors' processing: Nucleated cell counts were estimated from reference gene primer amplification. Here immunoSEQ multiplex PCR was the method, and the copy in TCRdb shows in-frame clones only, minus some. V and J calls and clone size are copied from that table; D and trimming were computed from the DNA. The table includes over 150,000 clones, around 80% detected once. This specimen comes from a study of blood T cell repertoires in COVID-19. Study background: COVID-19 samples from acute and convalescent phases originated in the United States, Italy and Spain. Sample material is recorded as cDNA or gDNA derived from T cells, B-cell-depleted T cells, or PBMCs.

The CDR3 is 16 residues long. Trimming cost V 0 bases and J 3 bases, with 13 bases left between them. Per germline, CDR1 SGHRS and CDR2 YFSETQ. The source of this sequence is a man between 60 and 75 years old with acute or convalescent COVID-19. The chain combines TRBV5-1 with TRBJ2-1; D is possibly TRBD1 (7 bases). The specimen was peripheral blood. The CDR3 reads CASSLDGQDYYNEQFF. In DNA form, the CDR3 reads TGCGCCAGCAGCTTGGACGGACAGGACTACTACAATGAGCAGTTCTTC.